This T cell receptor (beta chain) was sequenced in a study of OX40 agonist ivuxolimab in advanced cancers. A note on this clone: As yet, its antigen is unknown.

Findings and caveats of the study: Researchers report that CD8+ T cells had, on average, more expanded clones than CD4+. Which antigen the expanded peripheral T cells recognized is unknown. In a subset of nonresponders, normalized T-cell clonal expansion was also low.

Using immunoSEQ multiplex PCR, the repertoire was profiled, and TCRdb retains in-frame clones only, with some absent. The sample consists of 25,000 to 35,000 clones, 85% to 95% of them appearing once. Autoimmune disease history or systemic immunosuppression disqualified patients. Sample: CD4+ or CD8+ T cells sorted from blood, taken in a trial of the OX40 agonist ivuxolimab. This clonotype originated in an adult with an advanced solid tumor such as melanoma, head and neck, liver or kidney cancer.

CDR3 sequence: CASSRPRDRGIAEAFF. As DNA, the CDR3 is TGTGCCAGTAGTAGACCCCGGGACCGGGGGATCGCTGAAGCTTTCTTT. The chain recombines TRBV19 with TRBJ1-1; TRBD1 might be the D (5 bases). From germline, CDR1 is LNHDA and CDR2 SQIVND (reference sequence). The CDR3 is made up of 16 amino acids. The germline V and J ends were trimmed by 4 bases and 6 bases, with 21 bases remaining between them.